This record covers a single T cell receptor (beta chain). These data are taken from a study of blood T cell repertoires in COVID-19. Study-level background: Both acute and convalescent COVID-19 samples were obtained from the United States, Italy and Spain. In each case, the material was cDNA or gDNA derived from T cells, B-cell-depleted T cells, or PBMCs.

Libraries were prepared by immunoSEQ multiplex PCR; TCRdb keeps only in-frame clonotypes and omits some of them. This table has about 34,000 clones, around 80% appearing once. Germline V gene lookup returns CDR1 SNHLY and CDR2 FYNNEI. V shed 7 bases and J 3 bases; nucleotides not matched to a gene: 8. The length of the CDR3 is 14 residues. The chain recombines TRBV2 with TRBJ2-7, with 8 bases identical to TRBD1. This receptor was obtained from a man older than 75 with active or convalescent COVID-19. The sequenced material came from peripheral blood. The CDR3 loop is CASNPTGVSYEQYF. The CDR3 nucleotides read TGTGCCAGCAACCCGACAGGGGTTAGCTACGAGCAGTACTTC.